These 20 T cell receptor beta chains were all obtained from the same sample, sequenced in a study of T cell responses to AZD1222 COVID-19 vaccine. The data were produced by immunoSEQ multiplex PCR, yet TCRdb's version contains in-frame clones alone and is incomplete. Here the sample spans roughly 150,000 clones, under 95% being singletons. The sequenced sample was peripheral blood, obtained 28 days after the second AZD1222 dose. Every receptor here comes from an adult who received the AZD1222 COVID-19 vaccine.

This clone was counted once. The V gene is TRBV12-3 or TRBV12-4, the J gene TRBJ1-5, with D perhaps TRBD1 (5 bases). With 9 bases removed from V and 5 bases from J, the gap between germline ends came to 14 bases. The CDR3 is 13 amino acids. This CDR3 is CASGLGLHQPQHF. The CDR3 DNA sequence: TGTGCCAGTGGATTGGGGCTTCATCAGCCCCAGCATTTT.

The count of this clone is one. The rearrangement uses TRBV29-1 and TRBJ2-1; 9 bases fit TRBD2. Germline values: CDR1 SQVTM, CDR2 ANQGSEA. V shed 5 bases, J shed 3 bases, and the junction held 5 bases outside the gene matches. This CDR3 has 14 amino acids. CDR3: CSVLAGEFYNEQFF. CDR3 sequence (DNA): TGCAGCGTTTTAGCGGGAGAGTTCTACAATGAGCAGTTCTTC.

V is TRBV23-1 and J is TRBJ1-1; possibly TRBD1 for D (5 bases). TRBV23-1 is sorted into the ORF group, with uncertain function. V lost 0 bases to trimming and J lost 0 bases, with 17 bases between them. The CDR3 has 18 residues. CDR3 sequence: CASSQSGWTQKMNTEAFF. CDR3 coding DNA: TGCGCCAGCAGTCAATCGGGATGGACACAAAAGATGAACACTGAAGCTTTCTTT.

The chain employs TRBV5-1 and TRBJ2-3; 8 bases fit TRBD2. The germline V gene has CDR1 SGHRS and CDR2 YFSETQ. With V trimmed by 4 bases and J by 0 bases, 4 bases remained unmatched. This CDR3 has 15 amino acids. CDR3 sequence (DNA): TGCGCCAGCAGCCGACTAGCGTCAAGCACAGATACGCAGTATTTT. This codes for CASSRLASSTDTQYF.

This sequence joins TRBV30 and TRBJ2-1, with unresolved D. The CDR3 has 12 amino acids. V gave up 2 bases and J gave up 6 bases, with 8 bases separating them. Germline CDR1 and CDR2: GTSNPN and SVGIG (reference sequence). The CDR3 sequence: CAWSPSGNEQFF. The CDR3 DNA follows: TGTGCCTGGAGTCCCTCCGGCAATGAGCAGTTCTTC.

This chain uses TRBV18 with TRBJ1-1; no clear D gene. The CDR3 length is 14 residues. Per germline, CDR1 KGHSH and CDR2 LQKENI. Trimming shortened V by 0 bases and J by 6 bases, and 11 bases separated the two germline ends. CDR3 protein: CASSPPWGGAEAFF. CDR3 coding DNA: TGTGCCAGCTCACCACCGTGGGGAGGTGCTGAAGCTTTCTTT.

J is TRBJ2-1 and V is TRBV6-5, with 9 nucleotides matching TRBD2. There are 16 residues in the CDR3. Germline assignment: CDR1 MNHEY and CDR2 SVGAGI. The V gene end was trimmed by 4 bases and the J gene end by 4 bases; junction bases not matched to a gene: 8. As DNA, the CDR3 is TGTGCCAGCAGTTCAGGAAAGCTAGCGGGATACAATGAGCAGTTCTTC. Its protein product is CASSSGKLAGYNEQFF.

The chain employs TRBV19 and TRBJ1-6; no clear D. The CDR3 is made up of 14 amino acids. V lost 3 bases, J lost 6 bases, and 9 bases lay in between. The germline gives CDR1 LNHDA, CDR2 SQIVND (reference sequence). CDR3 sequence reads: CASSIGRFNSPLHF. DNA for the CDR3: TGTGCCAGTAGTATCGGCAGGTTTAATTCACCCCTCCACTTT.

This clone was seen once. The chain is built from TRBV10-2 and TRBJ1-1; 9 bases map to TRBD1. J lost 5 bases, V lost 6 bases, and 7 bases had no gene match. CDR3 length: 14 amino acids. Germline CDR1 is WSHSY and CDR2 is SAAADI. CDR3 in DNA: TGCGCCAGCAGGAGGGGGACAGGGCAGACTGAAGCTTTCTTT. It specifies CASRRGTGQTEAFF.

This chain's CDR3 is CASSLAGTGDNNEQFF. The CDR3 DNA is TGTGCCAGCAGTTTGGCCGGGACAGGGGACAACAATGAGCAGTTCTTC. The V call is TRBV28, the J call TRBJ2-1, with 10 bases matching TRBD1. The junction had 7 bases not matched to a gene; V was cut back by 3 bases and J by 5 bases. This CDR3 spans 16 amino acids. Germline lookup yields CDR1 MDHEN and CDR2 SYDVKM.

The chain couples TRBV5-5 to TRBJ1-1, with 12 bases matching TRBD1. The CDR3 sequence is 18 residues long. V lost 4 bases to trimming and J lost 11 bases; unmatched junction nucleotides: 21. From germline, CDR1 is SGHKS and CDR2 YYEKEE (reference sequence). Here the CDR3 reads CASSPITGTGGFLNVAFF. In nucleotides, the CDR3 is TGTGCCAGCAGCCCTATTACCGGGACAGGGGGCTTTCTGAACGTGGCTTTCTTT.

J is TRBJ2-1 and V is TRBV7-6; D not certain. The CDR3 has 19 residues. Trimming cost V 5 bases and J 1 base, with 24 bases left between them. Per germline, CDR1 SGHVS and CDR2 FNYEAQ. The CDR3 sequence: CASSPRTLRVKGSYNEQFF. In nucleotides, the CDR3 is TGTGCCAGCAGCCCCCGAACTCTAAGGGTCAAAGGGTCCTACAATGAGCAGTTCTTC.

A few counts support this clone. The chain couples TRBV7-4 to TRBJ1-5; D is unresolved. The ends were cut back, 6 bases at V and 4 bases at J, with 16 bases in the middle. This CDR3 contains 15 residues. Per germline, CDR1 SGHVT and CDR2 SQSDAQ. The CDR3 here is CASRPTDEANQPQHF. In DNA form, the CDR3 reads TGTGCCAGCAGGCCTACGGACGAGGCGAATCAGCCCCAGCATTTT.

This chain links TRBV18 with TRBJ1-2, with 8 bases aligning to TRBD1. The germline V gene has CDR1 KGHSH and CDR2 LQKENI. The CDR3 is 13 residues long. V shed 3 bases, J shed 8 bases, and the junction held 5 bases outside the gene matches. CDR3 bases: TGTGCCAGCTCACCCCTGACAGGGGACGGCTACACCTTC. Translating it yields CASSPLTGDGYTF.

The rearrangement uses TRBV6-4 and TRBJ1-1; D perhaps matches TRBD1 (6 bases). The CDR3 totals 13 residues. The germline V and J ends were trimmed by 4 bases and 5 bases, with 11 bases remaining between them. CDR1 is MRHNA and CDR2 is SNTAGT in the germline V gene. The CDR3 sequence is CASSATQGTEAFF. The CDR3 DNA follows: TGTGCCAGCAGTGCCACCCAGGGGACTGAAGCTTTCTTT.

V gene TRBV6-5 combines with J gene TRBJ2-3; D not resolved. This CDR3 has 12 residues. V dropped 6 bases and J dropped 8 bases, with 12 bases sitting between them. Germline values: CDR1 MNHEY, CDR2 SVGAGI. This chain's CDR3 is CASRTSGFTQYF. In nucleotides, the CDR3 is TGTGCCAGCAGGACGTCGGGTTTTACGCAGTATTTT.

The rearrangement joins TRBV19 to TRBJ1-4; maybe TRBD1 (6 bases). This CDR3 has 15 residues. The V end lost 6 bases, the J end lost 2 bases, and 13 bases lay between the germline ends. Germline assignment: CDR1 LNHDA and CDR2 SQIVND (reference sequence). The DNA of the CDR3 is TGTGCCAGTAGCCTGGACAGTGAGACTAATGAAAAACTGTTTTTT. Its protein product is CASSLDSETNEKLFF.

The CDR3 DNA reads as TGTGCCAGTAGTTTAGGCCGTATGAACACTGAAGCTTTCTTT. Protein: CASSLGRMNTEAFF. The rearrangement joins TRBV19 to TRBJ1-1; D is unresolved. The V and J ends lost 5 bases and 0 bases respectively, with 10 bases between them. The CDR3 consists of 14 residues. CDR1 LNHDA and CDR2 SQIVND come from the germline V gene (reference sequence).

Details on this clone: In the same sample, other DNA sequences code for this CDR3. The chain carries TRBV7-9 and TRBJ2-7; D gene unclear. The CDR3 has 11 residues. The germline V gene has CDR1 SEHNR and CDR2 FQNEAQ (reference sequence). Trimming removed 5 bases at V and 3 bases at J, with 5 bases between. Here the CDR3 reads CASSLNYEQYF. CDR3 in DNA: TGTGCCAGCAGCCTAAACTACGAGCAGTACTTC.

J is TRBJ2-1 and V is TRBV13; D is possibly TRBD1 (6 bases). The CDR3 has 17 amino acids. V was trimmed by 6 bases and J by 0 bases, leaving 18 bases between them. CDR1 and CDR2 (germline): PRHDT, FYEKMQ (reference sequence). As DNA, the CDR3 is TGTGCCAGCAGTTCGCAGGTCAGGGGTATCTCCTACAATGAGCAGTTCTTC. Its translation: CASSSQVRGISYNEQFF.